This T cell receptor (beta chain) originates from a study of response to subunit inactivated influenza vaccine. Overall study findings and caveats: Each seasonal influenza vaccination, the authors suggested, recruits few new T cells.

The V segment lost 4 bases and the J segment 2 bases; nucleotides outside the gene matches: 7. The germline V gene has CDR1 KGHSH and CDR2 LQKENI. The CDR3 is 15 amino acids. Regarding this clonotype: The antigen remains undetermined.

Each CDR3 protein gets one entry after TCRdb re-called the RT-PCR reads with MiXCR. The data hold around 490,000 distinct CDR3 sequences, with less than 10% observed a single time. The rearrangement uses TRBV18 and TRBJ1-2; 7 nucleotides align to TRBD1. The source is a man aged 45-69 years who received an inactivated influenza vaccine. The input for sequencing was PBMCs from blood, taken around 2 years after vaccination. In DNA form, the CDR3 reads TGTGCCAGCTCACAAGACAGGGCCTCAAACTATGGCTACACCTTC. Translation gives CASSQDRASNYGYTF.